A selection of T cell receptor beta chains follows, all from one sample in a study of shared clonotypes between healthy human individuals. Libraries were prepared by immunoSEQ multiplex PCR; TCRdb keeps only in-frame clonotypes and omits some of them. Among over 2 million clones listed, approximately 94% were seen once. Sequences were obtained from naive CD8+ T cells sorted from blood. The receptors shown here come from a young man in good health. The CDR3 runs from the conserved cysteine through the conserved F or W. The D gene is left open where the match is weak. Clone size is given for some rows only: seen once, a few or many times, or a class if the clone is expanded.

J gene: TRBJ1-2
clone size: .
D gene: .
V gene: TRBV6-1
CDR3 DNA: TGTGCCAGCAGTGAAGGGGGGGCCTACTATGGCTACACCTTC
CDR3 protein: CASSEGGAYYGYTF

J gene: TRBJ1-1
clone size: .
D gene: .
V gene: TRBV7-8
CDR3 DNA: TGTGCCAGCAGCATATCGTCAGGAGTGAACACTGAAGCTTTCTTT
CDR3 protein: CASSISSGVNTEAFF

J gene: TRBJ2-1
clone size: .
D gene: .
V gene: TRBV6-5
CDR3 DNA: TGTGCCAGCAGGTACATAGGGTCGGACAATGAGCAGTTCTTC
CDR3 protein: CASRYIGSDNEQFF

J gene: TRBJ1-2
clone size: .
D gene: .
V gene: TRBV7-9
CDR3 DNA: TGTGCCAGCACTCAGACGGGACGGGATTTAGTTAACTATGGCTACACCTTC
CDR3 protein: CASTQTGRDLVNYGYTF

J gene: TRBJ2-1
clone size: .
D gene: TRBD2
V gene: TRBV9
CDR3 DNA: TGTGCCAGCAGCGGGCACAGCGGGGACTCCTACAATGAGCAGTTCTTC
CDR3 protein: CASSGHSGDSYNEQFF

J gene: TRBJ1-1
clone size: .
D gene: TRBD1
V gene: TRBV29-1
CDR3 DNA: TGCAGCGTTGATAGGGGAACAGGGGAGACTGAAGCTTTCTTT
CDR3 protein: CSVDRGTGETEAFF

J gene: TRBJ2-1
clone size: .
D gene: TRBD1
V gene: TRBV27
CDR3 DNA: TGTGCCAGCAGTTTATCGCCCGGGACAGCTTACAATGAGCAGTTCTTC
CDR3 protein: CASSLSPGTAYNEQFF

J gene: TRBJ2-5
clone size: .
D gene: TRBD2
V gene: TRBV2
CDR3 DNA: TGTGCCAGCAGGGGATTCCTTAGCGGGGGGGCGTTCCCACAAGAGACCCAGTACTTC
CDR3 protein: CASRGFLSGGAFPQETQYF

J gene: TRBJ1-1
clone size: .
D gene: .
V gene: TRBV10-1
CDR3 DNA: TGCGCCAGCACTCCGGGACAAAAACTTGAAGCTTTCTTT
CDR3 protein: CASTPGQKLEAFF

J gene: TRBJ2-6
clone size: once
D gene: .
V gene: TRBV27
CDR3 DNA: TGTGCCTGGCTAGGACCTGGGGCCAACGTCCTGACTTTC
CDR3 protein: CAWLGPGANVLTF

J gene: TRBJ2-1
clone size: .
D gene: .
V gene: TRBV5-8
CDR3 DNA: TGTGCCAGCAGCTTGTTTTTCGCAGGGATAAATGAGCAGTTCTTC
CDR3 protein: CASSLFFAGINEQFF

J gene: TRBJ1-2
clone size: once
D gene: .
V gene: TRBV2
CDR3 DNA: TGTGCCAAGTGGACCGAGGATGGCTACACCTTC
CDR3 protein: CAKWTEDGYTF

J gene: TRBJ2-3
clone size: .
D gene: .
V gene: TRBV27
CDR3 DNA: TGTGCCAGCAGTTCTAACGGGAAGACAGATACGCAGTATTTT
CDR3 protein: CASSSNGKTDTQYF

J gene: TRBJ1-1
clone size: .
D gene: .
V gene: TRBV4-1
CDR3 DNA: TGCGCCAGCAGCCACTCGCCGGGATCTAACACTGAAGCTTTCTTT
CDR3 protein: CASSHSPGSNTEAFF

J gene: TRBJ1-5
clone size: .
D gene: TRBD1
V gene: TRBV4-1
CDR3 DNA: TGCGCCAGCAGCCAAGTTGGGACAGGGAATCAGCCCCAGCATTTT
CDR3 protein: CASSQVGTGNQPQHF

J gene: TRBJ1-1
clone size: .
D gene: .
V gene: TRBV28
CDR3 DNA: TGTGCCAGCAGTTTTGTAGGGACGAACACTGAAGCTTTCTTT
CDR3 protein: CASSFVGTNTEAFF

J gene: TRBJ2-3
clone size: .
D gene: .
V gene: TRBV25-1
CDR3 DNA: TGTGCCAGCAGTGCCCTGATGGTAGCGAGCACAGATACGCAGTATTTT
CDR3 protein: CASSALMVASTDTQYF

J gene: TRBJ2-1
clone size: .
D gene: .
V gene: TRBV27
CDR3 DNA: TGTGCCAGCAGTTTATCGGCAAACAATGAGCAGTTCTTC
CDR3 protein: CASSLSANNEQFF

J gene: TRBJ1-1
clone size: .
D gene: TRBD1
V gene: TRBV6-6
CDR3 DNA: TGTGCCAGCACCACAGGGGGCGGGTTGACTGAAGCTTTCTTT
CDR3 protein: CASTTGGGLTEAFF

J gene: TRBJ2-2
clone size: .
D gene: .
V gene: TRBV7-8
CDR3 DNA: TGTGCCACCCCAGAGGGATACACCGGGGAGCTGTTTTTT
CDR3 protein: CATPEGYTGELFF

J gene: TRBJ2-5
clone size: .
D gene: .
V gene: TRBV10-3
CDR3 DNA: TGTGCCATCAGTGAGTCGACGGAAAGGGAGACCCAGTACTTC
CDR3 protein: CAISESTERETQYF

J gene: TRBJ2-1
clone size: .
D gene: .
V gene: TRBV5-4
CDR3 DNA: TGTGCCAGCAGCTTGCCTTGGGACGGATACAATGAGCAGTTCTTC
CDR3 protein: CASSLPWDGYNEQFF

J gene: TRBJ1-1
clone size: .
D gene: TRBD1
V gene: TRBV13
CDR3 DNA: TGTGCCAGCAGCTCCCTACCGGACAGGGGGCCGAACACTGAAGCTTTCTTT
CDR3 protein: CASSSLPDRGPNTEAFF

J gene: TRBJ2-2
clone size: .
D gene: TRBD2
V gene: TRBV6-5
CDR3 DNA: TGTGCCAGCAGTTACGAGCGGGGCACCGGGGAGCTGTTTTTT
CDR3 protein: CASSYERGTGELFF

J gene: TRBJ2-2
clone size: .
D gene: .
V gene: TRBV27
CDR3 DNA: TGTGCCAGCCGCGCCGGGGCCGTCGGCTGGAATTTGAACACCGGGGAGCTGTTTTTT
CDR3 protein: CASRAGAVGWNLNTGELFF

J gene: TRBJ1-1
clone size: .
D gene: .
V gene: TRBV27
CDR3 DNA: TGTGCCAGCAGTTACAACAAAAACACTGAAGCTTTCTTT
CDR3 protein: CASSYNKNTEAFF

J gene: TRBJ2-1
clone size: .
D gene: .
V gene: TRBV27
CDR3 DNA: TGTGCCAGCAGTTTATGGGGCCCCAAGGGCTCCTACAATGAGCAGTTCTTC
CDR3 protein: CASSLWGPKGSYNEQFF

J gene: TRBJ2-3
clone size: .
D gene: .
V gene: TRBV11-2
CDR3 DNA: TGTGCCAGCAGCTGGGGGGCCCCAGATACGCAGTATTTT
CDR3 protein: CASSWGAPDTQYF

J gene: TRBJ1-4
clone size: .
D gene: .
V gene: TRBV7-9
CDR3 DNA: TGTGCCAGCAGCTATATACAGGAGATTAATGAAAAACTGTTTTTT
CDR3 protein: CASSYIQEINEKLFF

J gene: TRBJ2-7
clone size: once
D gene: .
V gene: TRBV9
CDR3 DNA: TGTGCCAGCAGCGAAACCGGGGCAGGGACCTACGAGCAGTACTTC
CDR3 protein: CASSETGAGTYEQYF

J gene: TRBJ1-1
clone size: .
D gene: TRBD1
V gene: TRBV7-2
CDR3 DNA: TGTGCCAGCAGCTCCTACAGGGGGGGTCCGGTGAACACTGAAGCTTTCTTT
CDR3 protein: CASSSYRGGPVNTEAFF

J gene: TRBJ2-7
clone size: .
D gene: .
V gene: TRBV9
CDR3 DNA: TGTGCCAGCAGCGTATCCCCCGGCTTCTCCTACGAGCAGTACTTC
CDR3 protein: CASSVSPGFSYEQYF

J gene: TRBJ2-7
clone size: .
D gene: TRBD1
V gene: TRBV6-1
CDR3 DNA: TGTGCCAGCAGTGAGGCCGACAGGGGTTCCTACGAGCAGTACTTC
CDR3 protein: CASSEADRGSYEQYF

J gene: TRBJ1-1
clone size: .
D gene: .
V gene: TRBV11-2
CDR3 DNA: TGTGCCAGCAGCTTGCCGGGACAGAACACTGAAGCTTTCTTT
CDR3 protein: CASSLPGQNTEAFF

J gene: TRBJ1-2
clone size: .
D gene: .
V gene: TRBV6-5
CDR3 DNA: TGTGCCAGCAGTTACGGAGTGGGGGGCGGAAACTATGGCTACACCTTC
CDR3 protein: CASSYGVGGGNYGYTF

J gene: TRBJ2-1
clone size: .
D gene: TRBD2
V gene: TRBV6-5
CDR3 DNA: TGTGCCAGCTCCCTAGCGGGGTACAATGAGCAGTTCTTC
CDR3 protein: CASSLAGYNEQFF

J gene: TRBJ2-5
clone size: .
D gene: .
V gene: TRBV28
CDR3 DNA: TGTGCCAGCAGTGGCCAGGGTAGGCAAGAGACCCAGTACTTC
CDR3 protein: CASSGQGRQETQYF

J gene: TRBJ2-7
clone size: .
D gene: .
V gene: TRBV19
CDR3 DNA: TGTGCCAGTAGCCTGCAGATCTCCTACGAGCAGTACTTC
CDR3 protein: CASSLQISYEQYF

J gene: TRBJ2-7
clone size: once
D gene: TRBD1
V gene: TRBV7-6
CDR3 DNA: TGTGCCAGCAGCCTAGACAGGGAAGACGAGCAGTACTTC
CDR3 protein: CASSLDREDEQYF

J gene: TRBJ2-7
clone size: .
D gene: TRBD1
V gene: TRBV5-1
CDR3 DNA: TGCGCCAGCAGCACGGGACAGGGAGATCGCTACGAGCAGTACTTC
CDR3 protein: CASSTGQGDRYEQYF

J gene: TRBJ2-5
clone size: .
D gene: TRBD2
V gene: TRBV13
CDR3 DNA: TGTGCCAGCAGCTTAGGACTAGCGGGGAGATACCAAGAGACCCAGTACTTC
CDR3 protein: CASSLGLAGRYQETQYF

J gene: TRBJ2-1
clone size: .
D gene: .
V gene: TRBV7-9
CDR3 DNA: TGTGCCAGCAGCTTAGATTTCCAGGGCGGTGAGCAGTTCTTC
CDR3 protein: CASSLDFQGGEQFF

J gene: TRBJ1-3
clone size: .
D gene: .
V gene: TRBV28
CDR3 DNA: TGTGCCAGCAGTTACCCCCCTGCCACAGACTCTGGAAACACCATATATTTT
CDR3 protein: CASSYPPATDSGNTIYF

J gene: TRBJ1-1
clone size: .
D gene: .
V gene: TRBV6-5
CDR3 DNA: TGTGCCAGCAGTACGAGCTGGAACACTGAAGCTTTCTTT
CDR3 protein: CASSTSWNTEAFF

J gene: TRBJ1-2
clone size: .
D gene: .
V gene: TRBV6-4
CDR3 DNA: TGTGCCAGCATACGGATTAACTATGGCTACACCTTC
CDR3 protein: CASIRINYGYTF

J gene: TRBJ1-1
clone size: .
D gene: .
V gene: TRBV4-2
CDR3 DNA: TGTGCCACCTCAGAAGCGGGGGGGGAAGCTTTCTTT
CDR3 protein: CATSEAGGEAFF

J gene: TRBJ1-6
clone size: .
D gene: .
V gene: TRBV7-9
CDR3 DNA: TGTGCCAGCAGCCCATCCAATTCACCCCTCCACTTT
CDR3 protein: CASSPSNSPLHF

J gene: TRBJ2-5
clone size: .
D gene: .
V gene: TRBV19
CDR3 DNA: TGTGCCAGTAATGACCGCGGAGAGACCCAGTACTTC
CDR3 protein: CASNDRGETQYF

J gene: TRBJ2-7
clone size: .
D gene: TRBD2
V gene: TRBV28
CDR3 DNA: TGTGCCAGCAATCCCCCGGGACTAGGATACGAGCAGTACTTC
CDR3 protein: CASNPPGLGYEQYF

J gene: TRBJ1-5
clone size: .
D gene: TRBD1
V gene: TRBV10-3
CDR3 DNA: TGTGCCACCGGGACAGTAGATCAGCCCCAGCATTTT
CDR3 protein: CATGTVDQPQHF

J gene: TRBJ1-5
clone size: .
D gene: TRBD1
V gene: TRBV18
CDR3 DNA: TGTGCCAGCTCACCTGAAATTGACAGGGGCGGAAGCAATCAGCCCCAGCATTTT
CDR3 protein: CASSPEIDRGGSNQPQHF

J gene: TRBJ2-2
clone size: .
D gene: .
V gene: TRBV7-9
CDR3 DNA: TGTGCCAGCAGCTTAGTCTCCGGGGAGCTGTTTTTT
CDR3 protein: CASSLVSGELFF

J gene: TRBJ2-3
clone size: .
D gene: .
V gene: TRBV27
CDR3 DNA: TGTGCCAGCAGTTTGGGGGGCTTAAGCACAGATACGCAGTATTTT
CDR3 protein: CASSLGGLSTDTQYF

J gene: TRBJ1-1
clone size: once
D gene: TRBD1
V gene: TRBV5-1
CDR3 DNA: TGCGCCAGCAGGGGACAGCCGACTGAAGCTTTCTTT
CDR3 protein: CASRGQPTEAFF